This T cell receptor (beta chain) was identified in a study of blood T cells in healthy people across ages. Donors were systemically healthy Caucasian individuals from Russia aged about 6 to 90 years. Next came a second PCR, run for about 7 to 12 cycles, which used a sample-barcoded 5' primer along with a J-beta primer mix. In TCRdb, the 5' RACE reads were re-called with MiXCR into one record per CDR3 protein. The sample comprises 980,000 or so distinct CDR3 sequences, around 46% of which are singletons, and around 15% rests with the top ten. CDR3 length: 16 amino acids. The germline CDR1 and CDR2 sequences are SGHDT and YYEEEE. Germline trimming cut 1 base from V and 5 bases from J; bases unmatched to any gene: 9.

Material: blood. The receptor was derived from a man aged 25 to 40 in good health. V usage is TRBV5-6 and J usage is TRBJ1-5, with 7 bases fitting TRBD1. The CDR3 spells CASSLLNRGPDQPQHF. The CDR3 nucleotides read TGTGCCAGCAGCTTGCTGAACAGGGGACCCGATCAGCCCCAGCATTTT. Full variable domain (missing parts from reference TRBV5-6 and TRBJ1-5): DAGVTQSPTHLIKTRGQQVTLRCSPKSGHDTVSWYQQALGQGPQFIFQYYEEEERQRGNFPDRFSGHQFPNYSSELNVNALLLGDSALYLCASSLLNRGPDQPQHFGDGTRLSIL.